This T cell receptor (beta chain) stems from a study of blood T cells in healthy people across ages. The donors, aged roughly 6 to 95, were healthy Caucasians from Russia. This clonotype was seen only a few times. Its antigen is not identified. Overall study results and limits: PBMCs were not sorted, which prevented a conclusive comparison of naive versus antigen-experienced cells.

Using a J-beta primer mix together with a sample-barcoded 5' primer, a second PCR was run for about 6 to 11 cycles. MiXCR, applied by TCRdb to the 5' RACE reads, yields one record per CDR3 protein. This table has around 940,000 distinct CDR3 sequences, around 54% appearing once. V was cut by 0 bases and J by 0 bases, with 11 bases left in between. Per the germline V gene, CDR1 is SGHRS and CDR2 is YFSETQ. The CDR3 extends over 16 amino acids. The chain recombines TRBV5-1 with TRBJ2-3, with a tentative D call TRBD2 (5 bases). Input material: blood. The sequence was obtained from an older woman in good health. Here the CDR3 reads CASSLEGAASTDTQYF. CDR3 nucleotides: TGCGCCAGCAGCTTGGAGGGAGCGGCTAGCACAGATACGCAGTATTTT.